This TCR beta chain is from a study of molecular identifiers for immune sequencing clone quantification (dated by TCRdb to 2016 to 2019). At the level of the whole study: For a replicate experiment, RNA from 20,000 or 100,000 naive CD8 T cells was divided into five aliquots, of which four were sequenced. This methods study used CD8 T cells to benchmark TCR RNA copy counting and molecular-identifier clustering-based TCR repertoire sequencing (MIDCIRS). Overall study outcomes, separate from this receptor: When barcode sub-clustering was omitted, TCR diversity was inflated by chimeric consensus sequences, with chimeras reaching as high as 47%. In CMV-specific effector cells, clones with more than 20 RNA copies accounted for over 99% of molecules, whereas in naive cells such clones accounted for under 1%. Modeling estimated 2.5 to 3 recovered TCR RNA copies per cell, compared with about ten by digital PCR, which implies approximately 30% capture efficiency. The naive libraries included spiked-in Jurkat TCR RNA (10 copies' worth), and this Jurkat TCR RNA is not part of the donor repertoire. Highly expanded clone sizes could be underestimated because identical TCR molecules may share a barcode. A single cell's worth of spiked-in Jurkat TCR RNA was reported detectable even among 850,000 to 1,000,000 naive CD8 T cells.

Inclusive of the bounding cysteine and phenylalanine, the CDR3 is 14 residues long. Left in the record is the CDR3 DNA by itself, 42 bases read in frame from the first base. The germline V gene yields LGHNA for CDR1 and YNFKEQ for CDR2. V lost 0 bases and J lost 3 bases; the stretch between them is 8 bases long. Libraries of naive CD8 T cells were generated from about 21,000 to 970,000 sorted cells, with 10%, 30% or 50% of the purified RNA used. Naive CD8 T cells were FACS-sorted as CD8+CD4-CCR7+CD45RA+ on a BD FACSAria II into RLT Plus buffer. To test detection sensitivity, Jurkat RNA equivalent to approximately nine TCR copies was spiked into samples of roughly 18,000-1,100,000 naive CD8 T cells. Enrichment of CD8 T cells was performed with RosetteSep CD8+ T Cell Enrichment Cocktail and Ficoll-Paque, after which ACK red cell lysis was carried out. This clonotype was detected ten times or more. Its recognized antigen is unknown. No base-level quality is on record; no much larger clone is a single base apart.

The library was made by PCR. Instrument used: NextSeq 500. Bulk TCR libraries were made following a previously described method, with the TCR primers given in Table S5. The Qiagen AllPrep DNA/RNA kit was used to purify total RNA. Before any analysis, reads coming from multiple sequencing runs of the same library were combined into one pool. As for the original processing: Only reads with exact TCR constant sequence were kept, trimmed to 150 nt, and grouped by their 12-nt molecular barcodes. Reads in each barcode group were sub-clustered using a 15% Levenshtein threshold, and a quality-weighted consensus sequence was built for each RNA molecule. Non-functional sequences were discarded, and so were lower-count sequences lying one edit away from another sequence. On the basis of fitting two negative binomial distributions, barcode sub-clusters with fewer than 20% of the maximum read count were discarded. TCRdb redid the processing of the public reads, applying fastp at Q25 and MiXCR, and retained in-frame beta chains. Each record represents a unique CDR3 protein, reported with the most common genes and DNA among its rows. TCRdb, rather than the study authors, made the V and J calls. Within this sample are about 630,000 distinct CDR3 sequences, with around 25% of them counted one time only. The top ten clones comprise around 0.78% of the sample.

This sequence originates from a human donor in good health. Some libraries in this study had Jurkat cell RNA spiked in. This receptor chain uses TRBV4-2 and TRBJ1-1, with the identity of the D gene unclear. Source material: naive CD8+ T cells from blood, with Jurkat cell RNA spiked in. The meaning of the sample's cell subset or site label: FACS-sorted CD8+CD4-CCR7+CD45RA+ naive T cells. The CDR3 amino acid sequence is: CASSQDGVDTEAFF. The nucleotide sequence reads TGTGCCAGCAGCCAAGACGGGGTGGACACTGAAGCTTTCTTT.